This T cell receptor (beta chain) was obtained from a study of shared T cell receptors in the human thymus. Profiling relied on immunoSEQ multiplex PCR, and the TCRdb table lists in-frame clones only, not all of them. The sample records 550,000 to 800,000 clones, 80% to 90% being singletons. Trimming left V 3 bases short and J 6 bases short, with 28 bases between. The germline V gene encodes CDR1 SGHNT and CDR2 YYREEE (reference sequence). The CDR3 loop spans 19 amino acids. The data also belong to a second study, concerning human thymus T cells. That investigation notes: Corrective cardiac operations yielded the resected thymus tissue. Blood and thymic repertoires both appeared biased in V and J gene usage.

The material sequenced was thymocytes. The source is a girl under three years old with a congenital heart defect. The chain carries TRBV5-4 and TRBJ2-1, with TRBD1 as a possible D gene (6 bases). The CDR3 DNA sequence: TGTGCCAGCAGCTCCCGGGACACTGTTGAAGGCGGTTTGCGCAATGAGCAGTTCTTC. Its translation: CASSSRDTVEGGLRNEQFF.